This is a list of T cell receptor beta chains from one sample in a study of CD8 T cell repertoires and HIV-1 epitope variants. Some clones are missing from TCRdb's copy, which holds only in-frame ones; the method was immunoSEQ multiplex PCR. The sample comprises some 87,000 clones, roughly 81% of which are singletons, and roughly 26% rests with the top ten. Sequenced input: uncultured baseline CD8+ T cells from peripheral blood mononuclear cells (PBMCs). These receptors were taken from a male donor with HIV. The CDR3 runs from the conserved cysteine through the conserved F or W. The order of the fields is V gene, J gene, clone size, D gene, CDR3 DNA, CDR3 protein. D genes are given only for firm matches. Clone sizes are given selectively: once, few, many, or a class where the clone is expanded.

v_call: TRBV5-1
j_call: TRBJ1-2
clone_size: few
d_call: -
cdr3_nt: TGCGCCAGCAGCAAAGAACGGGGGAACTATGGCTACACCTTC
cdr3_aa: CASSKERGNYGYTF

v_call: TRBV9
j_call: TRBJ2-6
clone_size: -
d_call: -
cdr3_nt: TGTGCCAGCGGACAGTCCTCTGGGGCCAACGTCCTGACTTTC
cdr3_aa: CASGQSSGANVLTF

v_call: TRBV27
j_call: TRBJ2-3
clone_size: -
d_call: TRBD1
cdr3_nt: TGTGCCAGCAGTGCCACAGGGGGTATGCGAGATACGCAGTATTTT
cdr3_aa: CASSATGGMRDTQYF

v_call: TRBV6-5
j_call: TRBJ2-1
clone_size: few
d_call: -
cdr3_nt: TGTGCCAGCAGTTACGACGTAAGCTCCTACAATGAGCAGTTCTTC
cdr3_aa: CASSYDVSSYNEQFF

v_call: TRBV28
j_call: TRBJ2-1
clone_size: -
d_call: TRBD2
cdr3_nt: TGTGCCAGCAGGTCATCCGGGACTAGCGGGTACAATGAGCAGTTCTTC
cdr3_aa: CASRSSGTSGYNEQFF

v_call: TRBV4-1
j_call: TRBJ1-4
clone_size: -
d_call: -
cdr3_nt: TGCGCCAGCAGCCAAGGGAGGGGAACTAATGAAAAACTGTTTTTT
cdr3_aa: CASSQGRGTNEKLFF

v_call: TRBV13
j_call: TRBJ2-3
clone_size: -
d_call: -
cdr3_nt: TGTGCCAGCAGCGGGAGACAGGCCAGCACAGATACGCAGTATTTT
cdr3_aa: CASSGRQASTDTQYF

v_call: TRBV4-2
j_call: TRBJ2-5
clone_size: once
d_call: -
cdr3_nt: TGTGCCAGCAGCCAAGGGGATCCCAACGTTGGGACCCAGTACTTC
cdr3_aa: CASSQGDPNVGTQYF

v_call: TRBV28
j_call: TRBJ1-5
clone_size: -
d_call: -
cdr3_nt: TGTGCCAGCAGTTGGGGTACGGAAAACGGGGCAGGAAGTCAGCCCCAGCATTTT
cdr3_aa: CASSWGTENGAGSQPQHF

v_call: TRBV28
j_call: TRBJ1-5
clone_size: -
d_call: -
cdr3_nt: TGTGCCAGCAGCCGCGGGAGTCGGTACCCCCAGCATTTT
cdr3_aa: CASSRGSRYPQHF

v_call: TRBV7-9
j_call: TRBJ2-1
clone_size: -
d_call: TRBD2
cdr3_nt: TGTGCCAGCAGCTCGACTAGCGGGAGCTACAATGAGCAGTTCTTC
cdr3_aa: CASSSTSGSYNEQFF

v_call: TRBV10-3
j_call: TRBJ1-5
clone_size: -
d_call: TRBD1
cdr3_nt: TGTGCCATCAGTGAGTCAACAGGGGATCAGCCCCAGCATTTT
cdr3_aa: CAISESTGDQPQHF

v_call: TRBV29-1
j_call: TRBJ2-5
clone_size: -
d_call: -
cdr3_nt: TGCAGCGCCGACCCACCCCTAGGCACCGGGGCGGGAGAGACCCAGTACTTC
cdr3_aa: CSADPPLGTGAGETQYF

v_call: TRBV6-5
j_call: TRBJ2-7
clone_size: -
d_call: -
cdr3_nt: TGTGCCAGCAGTGGACAGTACGAGCAGTACTTC
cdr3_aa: CASSGQYEQYF

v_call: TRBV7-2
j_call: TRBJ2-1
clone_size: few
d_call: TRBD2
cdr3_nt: TGTGCCAGCAGCTTACTAGCGGGGGGGCATGAGCAGTTCTTC
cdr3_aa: CASSLLAGGHEQFF

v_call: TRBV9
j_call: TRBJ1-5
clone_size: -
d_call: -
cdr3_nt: TGTGCCAGCAGCGACAGCCCGGGTCAGCCCCAGCATTTT
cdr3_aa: CASSDSPGQPQHF

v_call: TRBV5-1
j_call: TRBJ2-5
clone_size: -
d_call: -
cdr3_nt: TGCGCCAGCAGCTTGCGCAGGGGAGAGACCCAGTACTTC
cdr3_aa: CASSLRRGETQYF

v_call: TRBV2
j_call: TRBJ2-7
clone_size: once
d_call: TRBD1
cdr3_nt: TGTGCCAGCAGTGTACAGGGGCCCTCCTACGAGCAGTACTTC
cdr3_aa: CASSVQGPSYEQYF

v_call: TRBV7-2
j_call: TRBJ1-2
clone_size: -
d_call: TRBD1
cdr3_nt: TGTGCCAGCAGCCGTGACAGGGGGCCGAACTATGGCTACACCTTC
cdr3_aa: CASSRDRGPNYGYTF

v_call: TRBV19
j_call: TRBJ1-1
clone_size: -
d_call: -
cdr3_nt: TGTGCCAGTAGTATGCGAGGATACACTGAAGCTTTCTTT
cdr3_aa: CASSMRGYTEAFF

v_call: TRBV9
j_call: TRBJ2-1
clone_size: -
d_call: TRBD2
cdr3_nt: TGTGCCAGCAGCTCCCGACTAGCGGGGGCGGGGAATGAGCAGTTCTTC
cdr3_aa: CASSSRLAGAGNEQFF

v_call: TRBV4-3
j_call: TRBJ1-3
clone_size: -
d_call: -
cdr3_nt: TGCGCCAGCAGCCAAGCCCCACAGGGCTCTGGAAACACCATATATTTT
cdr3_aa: CASSQAPQGSGNTIYF

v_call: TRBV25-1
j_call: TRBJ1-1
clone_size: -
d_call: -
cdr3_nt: TGTGCCGTGGGACACCTGAACACTGAAGCTTTCTTT
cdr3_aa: CAVGHLNTEAFF

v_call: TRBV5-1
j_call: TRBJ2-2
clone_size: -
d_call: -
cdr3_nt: TGCGCCAGCAGCTTGGTGGCCGGGGAGCTGTTTTTT
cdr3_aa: CASSLVAGELFF

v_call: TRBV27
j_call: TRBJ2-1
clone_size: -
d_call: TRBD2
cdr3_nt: TGTGCCAGCTCCGCCGGGGGGACGCGTAGCGGGGAGGGCTACAATGAGCAGTTCTTC
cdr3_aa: CASSAGGTRSGEGYNEQFF

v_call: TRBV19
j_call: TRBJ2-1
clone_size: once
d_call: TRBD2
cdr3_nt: TGTGCCAGTAAAGCGGGAGGGACTTACAATGAGCAGTTCTTC
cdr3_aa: CASKAGGTYNEQFF

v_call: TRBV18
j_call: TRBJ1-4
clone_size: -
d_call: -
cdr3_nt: TGTGCCAGCTCACCGACAGCAACTAATGAAAAACTGTTTTTT
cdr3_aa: CASSPTATNEKLFF

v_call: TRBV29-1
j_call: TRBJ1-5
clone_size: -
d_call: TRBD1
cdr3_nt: TGCAGCGTTGGGACAGGCCGATATCAGCCCCAGCATTTT
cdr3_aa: CSVGTGRYQPQHF